Listed below are T cell receptor beta chains from one sample, sequenced in a study of blood T cell repertoires in COVID-19. Sequenced by immunoSEQ multiplex PCR; TCRdb stores in-frame clones only, minus some. The sample contains about 250,000 clones, 65% to 85% of which appear only once. What was sequenced was peripheral blood. The receptors were gathered from a person aged 70 to 85 with COVID-19, enrolled during active disease. The conserved cysteine and the conserved F or W are not part of the CDR3 here.

v_call	j_call	cdr3_aa
TRBV6-4	TRBJ1-2	ASKGELIGGYT
TRBV29-1	TRBJ1-2	SVEDAGSPGTGYT
TRBV6-5	TRBJ2-7	ASSYGRVEQY
TRBV7-9	TRBJ1-1	ASSPGQANTEAF
TRBV7-9	TRBJ2-5	ASSPTSAETQY
TRBV27	TRBJ1-1	ASSLIPGEAF
TRBV7-9	TRBJ2-1	ASSLSGGATLEPNEQF
TRBV6-4	TRBJ1-1	ASSDRTGTEAF
TRBV19	TRBJ1-1	ASSVGQNTEAF
TRBV5-1	TRBJ1-1	ASSKQGKNTEAF
TRBV21-1	TRBJ1-1	ASSLGDPEAF
TRBV7-2	TRBJ1-1	ASSFNPVRSSEAF
TRBV19	TRBJ1-2	ASSTKWTRPHYGYT
TRBV24-1	TRBJ2-1	ATGTSSYNEQF
TRBV6-2/TRBV6-3	TRBJ1-5	ASSRTGNQPQH
TRBV20-1	TRBJ2-7	ATGSSYEQY
TRBV5-6	TRBJ2-1	ASSSTGSYNEQF
TRBV6-5	TRBJ2-2	ASSSQDANTGELF
TRBV18	TRBJ1-4	ASSLTDRGGEKLF
TRBV28	TRBJ1-1	ASSFLPRGGTEAF
TRBV3-1/TRBV3-2	TRBJ2-2	ASSQGDSGSSGELF
TRBV14	TRBJ2-1	ASSLASGGYNEQF
TRBV11-2	TRBJ2-2	ASIPGRANTGELF
TRBV6-6	TRBJ2-7	ASSLGGGGTYEQY
TRBV7-2	TRBJ2-4	ASSGGGKNIQY
TRBV7-9	TRBJ1-2	ASSLVQGLNTNYGYT
TRBV7-9	TRBJ2-5	ASSSPTGPETQY
TRBV29-1	TRBJ2-7	SIRQGSYEQY
TRBV27	TRBJ2-1	ASRPGLAALNEQF
TRBV28	TRBJ1-6	ASSPWGVMGNSPLH
TRBV6-1	TRBJ1-2	ASSETPDIYGYT
TRBV7-8	TRBJ2-7	ASSFQDSSYEQY
TRBV7-2	TRBJ1-2	ASSPPGYNYGYT
TRBV5-6	TRBJ1-5	ASRRSDRVNQPQH
TRBV20-1	TRBJ2-3	SALEDTQY
TRBV2	TRBJ2-7	ASRTDRGSSYEQY
TRBV7-2	TRBJ1-5	ASSSEGAGGQPQH
TRBV6-6	TRBJ1-3	ASSPTSRGPSGNTIY
TRBV6-6	TRBJ1-5	ASSYSAGYQPQH
TRBV27	TRBJ2-6	ASSFWGLAGGASGANVLT
TRBV30	TRBJ2-5	AWTLTGGKTQY
TRBV4-2	TRBJ2-2	ASSRRTSGRGTGELF
TRBV6-5	TRBJ1-2	ASQQKQAGYT
TRBV7-8	TRBJ1-6	ASSLGQPSPLH
TRBV7-2	TRBJ2-3	ASSLAPTGGADTQY
TRBV19	TRBJ2-1	ATTPRGQGLNEQF
TRBV6-6	TRBJ2-5	ASSLIAGGQFQETQY
TRBV7-9	TRBJ1-4	ASSLAGTGPEKLF
TRBV9	TRBJ1-6	ASSVDAQGEGGSPLH
TRBV12-3/TRBV12-4	TRBJ1-1	ASSLTGAEAF
TRBV18	TRBJ1-1	ASSPSGGGRDTEAF
TRBV9	TRBJ1-4	ASSRRQVASNEKLF